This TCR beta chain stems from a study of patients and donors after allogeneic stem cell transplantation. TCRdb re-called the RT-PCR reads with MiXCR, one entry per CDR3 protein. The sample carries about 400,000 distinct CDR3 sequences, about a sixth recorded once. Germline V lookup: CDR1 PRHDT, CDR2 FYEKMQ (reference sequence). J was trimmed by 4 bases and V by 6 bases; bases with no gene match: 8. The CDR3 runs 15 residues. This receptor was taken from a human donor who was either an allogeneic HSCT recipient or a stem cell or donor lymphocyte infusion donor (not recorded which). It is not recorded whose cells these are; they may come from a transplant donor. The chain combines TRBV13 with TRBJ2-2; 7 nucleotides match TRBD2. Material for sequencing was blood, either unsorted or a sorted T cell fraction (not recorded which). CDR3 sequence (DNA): TGTGCCAGCAGTGCCGGGACTATCCTCACCGGGGAGCTGTTTTTT. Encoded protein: CASSAGTILTGELFF.